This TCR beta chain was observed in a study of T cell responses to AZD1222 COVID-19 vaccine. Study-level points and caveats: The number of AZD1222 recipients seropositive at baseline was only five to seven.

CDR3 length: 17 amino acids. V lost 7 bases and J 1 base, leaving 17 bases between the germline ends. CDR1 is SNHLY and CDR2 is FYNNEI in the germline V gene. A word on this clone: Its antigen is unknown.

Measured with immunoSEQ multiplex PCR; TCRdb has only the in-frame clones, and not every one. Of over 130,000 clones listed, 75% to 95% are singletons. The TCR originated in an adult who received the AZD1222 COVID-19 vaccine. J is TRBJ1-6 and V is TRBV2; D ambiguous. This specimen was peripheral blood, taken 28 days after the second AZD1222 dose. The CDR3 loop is CASKFVGRVSYNSPLHF. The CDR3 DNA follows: TGTGCCAGCAAGTTTGTCGGGCGGGTGTCCTATAATTCACCCCTCCACTTT.